Presented here are 13 T cell receptor beta chains from one specimen sequenced in a study of OX40 agonist ivuxolimab in advanced cancers. The protocol was immunoSEQ multiplex PCR, while the TCRdb copy is restricted to in-frame clones and leaves out a portion. The repertoire consists of some 100,000 clones, with 84% occurring once and the leading ten covering 0.95% to 1.3%. Source: CD4+ or CD8+ T cells sorted from blood, taken in a trial of the OX40 agonist ivuxolimab. Every receptor here comes from an adult with an advanced solid tumor such as melanoma, head and neck, liver or kidney cancer.

V usage is TRBV10-2 and J usage is TRBJ2-1, with TRBD2 matching 15 bases. CDR1 and CDR2 from the germline V gene are WSHSY and SAAADI. J lost 9 bases, V lost 4 bases, and 7 bases had no gene match. This CDR3 has 16 residues. This CDR3 reads CASSAGLAGGEAEQFF. Written as DNA, the CDR3 is TGCGCCAGCAGTGCTGGACTAGCGGGGGGGGAAGCTGAGCAGTTCTTC.

This clone was counted only a few times. The V and J genes are TRBV5-4 and TRBJ1-2, with TRBD1 identical over 7 bases. J was trimmed by 3 bases and V by 3 bases; bases with no gene match: 5. Per germline, CDR1 SGHNT and CDR2 YYREEE (reference sequence). This CDR3 is built from 14 residues. This chain's CDR3 is CASSSQGQDYGYTF. CDR3 nucleotide sequence: TGTGCCAGCAGCTCACAGGGGCAGGACTATGGCTACACCTTC.

The CDR3 DNA follows: TGCGCCAGCAGCTCGGCCCCCGGGGTCCAAGAGACCCAGTACTTC. Translating gives CASSSAPGVQETQYF. The rearrangement joins TRBV5-1 to TRBJ2-5; weak D call: TRBD2 (5 bases). Trimming left V 3 bases short and J 1 base short, with 13 bases between. Germline V CDR1 and CDR2: SGHRS, YFSETQ. This CDR3 comprises 15 residues.

V is TRBV28 and J is TRBJ2-2; D not resolved. Trimming shortened V by 2 bases and J by 5 bases, and 6 bases separated the two germline ends. The CDR3 length is 13 residues. CDR1 is MDHEN, CDR2 SYDVKM, per germline. Here the CDR3 DNA reads TGTGCCAGCAGTTTACAGCAGACCGGGGAGCTGTTTTTT. It translates to CASSLQQTGELFF.

This chain joins TRBV19 and TRBJ2-5; D tentatively reads TRBD1 or TRBD2 (5 bases each). This CDR3 contains 14 residues. Germline V gene sequence: CDR1 LNHDA, CDR2 SQIVND (reference sequence). With 8 bases removed from V and 4 bases from J, the gap between germline ends came to 17 bases. This CDR3 is CASSGLDVLETQYF. CDR3 sequence (DNA): TGTGCCAGTTCGGGGCTGGACGTATTAGAGACCCAGTACTTC.

The chain has TRBV25-1 and TRBJ2-7; D is unresolved. V was shortened by 1 base and J by 6 bases, with 4 bases between the two germline ends. The germline gives CDR1 MGHDK, CDR2 SYGVNS. The CDR3 extends over 11 amino acids. The CDR3 DNA follows: TGTGCCAGCAGTGAATCGAGCGAGCAGTACTTC. It specifies CASSESSEQYF.

CDR3 DNA sequence: TGTGCCAGCAGTTTGCCGGGACAGGGGCGATCTGGAAACACCATATATTTT. Its protein product is CASSLPGQGRSGNTIYF. The chain carries TRBV28 and TRBJ1-3; 10 nucleotides match TRBD1. The CDR3 totals 17 residues. Germline assignment: CDR1 MDHEN and CDR2 SYDVKM. V was pared by 3 bases and J by 1 base, with 6 bases of the junction left unmatched.

The chain links TRBV30 to TRBJ2-7; unclear D gene. Germline CDR1 and CDR2: GTSNPN and SVGIG (reference sequence). This CDR3 contains 11 residues. Trimming left V 5 bases short and J 1 base short, with 6 bases between. The CDR3 reads CAWGTSYEQYF. CDR3 in DNA: TGTGCCTGGGGAACTTCCTACGAGCAGTACTTC.

The J gene is TRBJ2-2, the V gene TRBV7-8, with D hard to call. This CDR3 has 14 residues. Germline V gene data show CDR1 as SGHVS and CDR2 as FQNEAQ. The V end lost 3 bases, the J end lost 6 bases, and 11 bases lay between the germline ends. Written as DNA, the CDR3 is TGTGCCAGCAGCTTTGGCAAACTCGCCGGGGAGCTGTTTTTT. Translating it yields CASSFGKLAGELFF.

V usage is TRBV5-1 and J usage is TRBJ2-1; TRBD1 matches at 7 bases. CDR1 is SGHRS, CDR2 YFSETQ, per germline. Trimming cost V 4 bases and J 5 bases; bases outside gene matches: 12. The length of the CDR3 is 16 residues. Here the CDR3 DNA reads TGCGCCAGCAGCCACCGTCCCCGGGACAGTAACAATGAGCAGTTCTTC. It encodes CASSHRPRDSNNEQFF.

The chain joins TRBV5-4 to TRBJ2-6; a possible D gene is TRBD1 (5 bases). Germline V CDR1 and CDR2: SGHNT, YYREEE (reference sequence). This CDR3 is 19 amino acids long. The V and J ends lost 5 bases and 0 bases respectively, with 21 bases between them. CDR3 amino acids: CASSFATVSYLSGANVLTF. DNA of the CDR3: TGTGCCAGCAGTTTCGCGACAGTTTCCTACCTCTCTGGGGCCAACGTCCTGACTTTC.

This clone occurred once. The gene calls are TRBV10-3 and TRBJ2-5, with a possible D match to TRBD1 (6 bases). V was pared by 4 bases and J by 1 base, with 7 bases between. CDR3 length equals 13 residues. The germline CDR1 and CDR2 sequences are ENHRY and SYGVKD. Here the CDR3 reads CAISAGAQETQYF. CDR3 DNA sequence: TGTGCCATCAGTGCAGGGGCCCAAGAGACCCAGTACTTC.

The genes are TRBV7-9 and TRBJ2-7; no clear D gene. The length of the CDR3 is 12 residues. Germline V gives CDR1 SEHNR, CDR2 FQNEAQ (reference sequence). Deletions cut 4 bases from V and 3 bases from J, with 7 bases between. The DNA for the CDR3 is TGTGCCAGCAGCTCGAAGGGCTACGAGCAGTACTTC. Its protein product is CASSSKGYEQYF.